Presented here are 16 T cell receptor beta chains from one specimen sequenced in a study of blood T cell repertoires in COVID-19. Generated by immunoSEQ multiplex PCR, the TCRdb table keeps only in-frame clones and is missing some. The repertoire holds some 390,000 clones, with roughly 91% as singletons. The material sequenced was PBMCs or T cells enriched from blood (not recorded which). Receptors were obtained from a woman aged 25 to 39 who had recovered from COVID-19.

The chain couples TRBV19 to TRBJ1-2, with 8 bases lining up with TRBD1. The CDR3 is made up of 14 amino acids. Germline CDR1 LNHDA, CDR2 SQIVND (reference sequence). After removal of 4 bases from V and 8 bases from J, the junction contained 9 bases not matched to a gene. CDR3 residues: CASSTRQGNRGYTF. The CDR3 nucleotides are TGTGCCAGTAGTACCCGACAGGGGAATCGGGGCTACACCTTC. Together with reference TRBV19 and TRBJ1-2, the CDR3 gives the full variable domain: DGGITQSPKYLFRKEGQNVTLSCEQNLNHDAMYWYRQDPGQGLRLIYYSQIVNDFQKGDIAEGYSVSREKKESFPLTVTSAQKNPTAFYLCASSTRQGNRGYTFGSGTRLTVV.

V is TRBV7-2 and J is TRBJ1-2; TRBD1 matches at 11 bases. V dropped 4 bases and J dropped 4; count of bases not matched to a gene: 8. The germline CDR1 and CDR2 sequences are SGHTA and FQGNSA. The CDR3 covers 16 residues. The CDR3 coding sequence is TGTGCCAGCAGCTCGGACAGGGGGCGAAACCTCTATGGCTACACCTTC. Amino acid sequence: CASSSDRGRNLYGYTF.

V is TRBV7-2 and J is TRBJ1-2; weak D call: TRBD1 (5 bases). V shed 6 bases and J shed 12 bases, with 17 bases lying between them. This CDR3 has 12 residues. Germline V lookup: CDR1 SGHTA, CDR2 FQGNSA. This CDR3 reads CASSPLQGNHTF. CDR3 in DNA: TGTGCCAGCAGTCCACTCCAGGGTAACCACACCTTC.

The V and J genes are TRBV11-1 and TRBJ1-1; TRBD1 might be the D (6 bases). CDR1 SGHAT and CDR2 FQDESV come from the germline V gene (reference sequence). With 1 base removed from V and 6 bases from J, the gap between germline ends came to 6 bases. The CDR3 has 12 residues. CDR3 bases: TGTGCCAGCAGCTTAGAGGGGGCTGAAGCTTTCTTT. It is translated as CASSLEGAEAFF.

The chain employs TRBV2 and TRBJ2-5; 14 bases map to TRBD2. Trimming cost V 7 bases and J 5 bases; bases outside gene matches: 6. There are 15 residues in the CDR3. CDR1 and CDR2 (germline): SNHLY, FYNNEI. CDR3 DNA sequence: TGTGCCAGCACCGAGACTAGCGGGGGGGCCGAGACCCAGTACTTC. Amino acids: CASTETSGGAETQYF.

The chain has TRBV6-5 and TRBJ2-5, with D perhaps TRBD2 (6 bases). This CDR3 region has 14 residues. Between the trimmed V and J ends, which lost 6 bases and 0 bases, there was a span of 11 bases. Germline CDR1 reads MNHEY; CDR2 reads SVGAGI. CDR3 in amino acids: CASRIADYQETQYF. The CDR3, as DNA: TGTGCCAGCAGGATAGCGGATTACCAAGAGACCCAGTACTTC.

The chain employs TRBV7-9 and TRBJ2-3; no clear D gene. The CDR3 covers 14 residues. Looked up from germline, CDR1 is SEHNR and CDR2 is FQNEAQ (reference sequence). V was clipped by 3 bases and J by 5 bases, with 12 bases between them. CDR3 protein: CASSFTTAIDTQYF. CDR3 nucleotides: TGTGCCAGCAGCTTCACAACAGCTATAGATACGCAGTATTTT. The variable domain in full, with the rest retrieved from reference TRBV7-9 and TRBJ2-3, is DTGVSQNPRHKITKRGQNVTFRCDPISEHNRLYWYRQTLGQGPEFLTYFQNEAQLEKSRLLSDRFSAERPKGSFSTLEIQRTEQGDSAMYLCASSFTTAIDTQYFGPGTRLTVL.

The chain couples TRBV28 to TRBJ1-4, with 7 bases that match TRBD1. CDR1 MDHEN and CDR2 SYDVKM come from the germline V gene. The CDR3 spans 14 residues. V dropped 2 bases and J dropped 6; count of bases not matched to a gene: 3. The CDR3, as DNA: TGTGCCAGCAGTTTAAGCCAGGGGGATGAAAAACTGTTTTTT. This encodes CASSLSQGDEKLFF.

The chain joins TRBV2 to TRBJ2-4, with D unclear. The germline CDR1 and CDR2 sequences are SNHLY and FYNNEI. The CDR3 totals 15 residues. V was clipped by 6 bases and J by 0 bases, with 12 bases between them. CDR3 sequence: CASSLTVVAKNIQYF. The CDR3 region has the DNA TGTGCCAGCAGCCTAACGGTGGTAGCCAAAAACATTCAGTACTTC.

This chain links TRBV27 with TRBJ2-1, with D possibly being TRBD1 (6 bases). Germline V gene lookup returns CDR1 MNHEY and CDR2 SMNVEV (reference sequence). Trimming shortened V by 7 bases and J by 4 bases, and 17 bases separated the two germline ends. The CDR3 totals 15 residues. CDR3: CASTPRGRGYNEQFF. The CDR3 DNA reads as TGTGCCAGCACACCACGGGGCAGGGGTTACAATGAGCAGTTCTTC.

The rearrangement links TRBV6-5 to TRBJ1-2; D may be TRBD1 (5 bases). Germline V CDR1 and CDR2: MNHEY, SVGAGI. CDR3 length: 13 residues. V lost 4 bases and J 4 bases, leaving 10 bases between the germline ends. The CDR3 here is CASSSHRLYGYTF. CDR3 nucleotide sequence: TGTGCCAGCAGTTCCCACAGGCTCTATGGCTACACCTTC.

V gene TRBV10-3 combines with J gene TRBJ2-2; 9 bases line up with TRBD1. Germline CDR1 reads ENHRY; CDR2 reads SYGVKD. V lost 8 bases and J lost 0; bases outside the gene matches: 1. This CDR3 comprises 14 residues. The DNA for the CDR3 is TGTGCCATCCGGGACAGGGCGAACACCGGGGAGCTGTTTTTT. Protein product: CAIRDRANTGELFF.

Concerning this clone itself: One end of the junction fails to match germline, which may point to a read error. The chain has TRBV12-5 and TRBJ1-1; the match to TRBD1 covers 8 bases. The germline V gene has CDR1 LGHNT and CDR2 FRNRAP. The CDR3 runs 15 residues. CDR3 sequence reads: CASGLRTGLNTEAFF. In DNA, the CDR3 is TGTGCTAGTGGTTTGAGGACAGGGTTGAATACTGAAGCTTTCTTT. The complete variable domain, with remaining parts taken from reference TRBV12-5 and TRBJ1-1, reads DARVTQTPRHKVTEMGQEVTMRCQPILGHNTVFWYRQTMMQGLELLAYFRNRAPLDDSGMPKDRFSAEMPDATLATLKIQPSEPRDSAVYFCASGLRTGLNTEAFFGQGTRLTVV.

In this sample, this clone turned up once. The V gene is TRBV7-2, the J gene TRBJ2-3, with no clear D. CDR1 and CDR2 from the germline V gene are SGHTA and FQGNSA. This CDR3 spans 12 amino acids. The ends were cut back, 5 bases at V and 2 bases at J, with 5 bases in the middle. CDR3 amino acids: CASSQNTDTQYF. In nucleotides, the CDR3 is TGTGCCAGCAGCCAAAACACAGATACGCAGTATTTT.

The chain joins TRBV5-4 to TRBJ1-1, with a tentative D call TRBD1 (5 bases). Looked up from germline, CDR1 is SGHNT and CDR2 is YYREEE (reference sequence). The V gene lost 4 bases and the J gene lost 0 bases, with 19 bases spanning the gap. The CDR3 has 17 residues. The CDR3 DNA reads TGTGCCAGCAGCACCGCCGGCCAGGGTTTCATGAACACTGAAGCTTTCTTT. Amino acid sequence: CASSTAGQGFMNTEAFF.

The V and J genes are TRBV28 and TRBJ2-7; 8 bases match TRBD1. This CDR3 is 14 amino acids long. Per the germline V gene, CDR1 is MDHEN and CDR2 is SYDVKM. V lost 5 bases and J lost 6; bases outside the gene matches: 9. CDR3 region: CASSLTGGRGEQYF. The CDR3 nucleotides read TGTGCCAGCAGTCTCACAGGGGGTCGAGGCGAGCAGTACTTC.